Following are 7 T cell receptor beta chains from one sample sequenced in a study of cytomegalovirus exposure and HLA in healthy donors (dated by TCRdb to 2016 to 2017). Receptor amplification or capture employed the immunoSEQ multiplex PCR assay. For the multiplex PCR, a mixture combining 60 forward primers for TCR Vbeta segments and 13 reverse primers for TCR Jbeta segments was used. TCRdb obtained this table from immuneACCESS and retained in-frame rearrangements with V and J assigned. These tables miss some clones; where compared with another copy, unresolved V genes account for less than half of the shortfall, and the remainder is unexplained. The sample contains approximately 130,000 clones, 77% of them found a single time. The ten most abundant clones make up about 6% of the sample. Material for sequencing was PBMCs. The receptors were gathered from a man between 18 and 35 years old in good health and CMV-seropositive.

The V gene is TRBV5-1, the J gene TRBJ2-5; D not resolved. CDR1 is SGHRS, CDR2 YFSETQ, per germline. V lost 7 bases, J lost 7 bases, and 8 bases lay in between. There are 10 residues in the CDR3. The CDR3 loop reads CASVSWTQYF. The CDR3 DNA reads TGCGCCAGCGTGAGTTGGACCCAGTACTTC.

The chain links TRBV6-5 to TRBJ1-2; TRBD1 matches at 9 bases. This CDR3 has 13 amino acids. Germline-derived CDR1 and CDR2 are MNHEY and SVGAGI. V lost 6 bases to trimming and J lost 6 bases; unmatched junction nucleotides: 5. For the CDR3, the DNA is TGTGCCAGCAGGGACAGGGGATATAATGGCTACACCTTC. It specifies CASRDRGYNGYTF.

This chain links TRBV18 with TRBJ1-2; TRBD1 agrees at 8 bases. V was pared by 4 bases and J by 8 bases, with 3 bases of the junction left unmatched. Germline V gives CDR1 KGHSH, CDR2 LQKENI. This CDR3 spans 12 amino acids. Written as DNA, the CDR3 is TGTGCCAGCTCACTAGACAGGGGAGGCTACACCTTC. This codes for CASSLDRGGYTF.

This chain connects TRBV6-7 to TRBJ1-3, with D perhaps TRBD1 (6 bases). TRBV6-7 counts as an open reading frame of uncertain function. There are 15 residues in the CDR3. Between the trimmed V and J ends, which lost 7 bases and 0 bases, there was a span of 13 bases. The CDR3: CASIQGTSSGNTIYF. CDR3 nucleotides: TGTGCCAGCATCCAGGGGACCTCCTCTGGAAACACCATATATTTT.

V gene TRBV5-6 combines with J gene TRBJ1-5, with D uncertain. V was trimmed by 2 bases and J by 3 bases, leaving 15 bases between them. The CDR3 has 16 amino acids. The germline V gene has CDR1 SGHDT and CDR2 YYEEEE. The CDR3 DNA reads TGTGCCAGCAGCTTACTGTCGATGCACCTCAATCAGCCCCAGCATTTT. It is translated as CASSLLSMHLNQPQHF.

V usage is TRBV5-1 and J usage is TRBJ2-3; TRBD2 matches 8 bases. The germline CDR1 and CDR2 sequences are SGHRS and YFSETQ. This CDR3 comprises 14 residues. J was trimmed by 5 bases and V by 0 bases; bases with no gene match: 2. The CDR3 region has the DNA TGCGCCAGCAGCTTGGCCCTAGCGGGAGATACGCAGTATTTT. It codes for CASSLALAGDTQYF.

The V gene is TRBV7-9, the J gene TRBJ2-7; TRBD2 might be the D (5 bases). Trimming stripped 8 bases from V and 0 bases from J, with 5 bases between. Germline lookup yields CDR1 SEHNR and CDR2 FQNEAQ (reference sequence). This CDR3 spans 11 amino acids. The CDR3 is CASGSSYEQYF. CDR3 nucleotides: TGTGCCAGCGGGAGCTCCTACGAGCAGTACTTC.